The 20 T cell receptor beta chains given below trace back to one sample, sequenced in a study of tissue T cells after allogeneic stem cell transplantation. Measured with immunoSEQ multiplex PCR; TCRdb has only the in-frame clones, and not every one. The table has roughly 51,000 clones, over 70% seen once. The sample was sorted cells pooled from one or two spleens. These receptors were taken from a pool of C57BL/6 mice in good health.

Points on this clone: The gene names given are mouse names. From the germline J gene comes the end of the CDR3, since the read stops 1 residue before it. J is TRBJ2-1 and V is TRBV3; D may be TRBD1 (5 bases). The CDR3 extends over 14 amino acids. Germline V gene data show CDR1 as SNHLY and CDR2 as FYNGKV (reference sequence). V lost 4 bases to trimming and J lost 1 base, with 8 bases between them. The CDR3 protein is CASSSGQNYAEQFF. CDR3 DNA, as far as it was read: TGTGCCAGCAGCTCCGGACAAAACTATGCTGAGCAGTTC.

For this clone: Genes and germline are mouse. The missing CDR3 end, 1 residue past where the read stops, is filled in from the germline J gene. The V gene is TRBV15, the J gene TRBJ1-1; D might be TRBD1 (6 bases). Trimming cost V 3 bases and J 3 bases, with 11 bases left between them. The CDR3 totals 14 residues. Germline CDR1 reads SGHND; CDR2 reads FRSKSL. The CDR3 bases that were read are TGTGCCAGCAGTTTGGGGGGGGCTGACACAGAAGTCTTC. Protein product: CASSLGGADTEVF. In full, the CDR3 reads CASSLGGADTEVFF.

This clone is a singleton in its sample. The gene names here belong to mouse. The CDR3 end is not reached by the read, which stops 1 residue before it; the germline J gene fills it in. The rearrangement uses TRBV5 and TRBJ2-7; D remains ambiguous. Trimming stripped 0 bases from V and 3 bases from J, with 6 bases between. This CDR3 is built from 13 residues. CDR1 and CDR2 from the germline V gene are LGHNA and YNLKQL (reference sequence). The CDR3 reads CASSQEASYEQYF. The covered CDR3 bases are TGTGCCAGCAGCCAAGAAGCCAGCTATGAACAGTAC.

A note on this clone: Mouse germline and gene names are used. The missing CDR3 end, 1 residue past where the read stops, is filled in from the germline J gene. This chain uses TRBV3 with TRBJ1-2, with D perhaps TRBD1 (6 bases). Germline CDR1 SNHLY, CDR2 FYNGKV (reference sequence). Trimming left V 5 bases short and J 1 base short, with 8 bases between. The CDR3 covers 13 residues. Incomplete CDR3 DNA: TGTGCCAGCAGCCAACAGGGAAACTCCGACTACACC. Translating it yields CASSQQGNSDYT. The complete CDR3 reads CASSQQGNSDYTF.

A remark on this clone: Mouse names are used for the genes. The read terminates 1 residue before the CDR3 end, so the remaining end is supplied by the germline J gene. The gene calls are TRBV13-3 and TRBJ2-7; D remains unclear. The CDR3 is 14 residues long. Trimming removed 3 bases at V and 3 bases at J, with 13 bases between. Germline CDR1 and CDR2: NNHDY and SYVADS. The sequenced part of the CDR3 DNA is TGTGCCAGCAGTGCCGGCGGGGAGGGCTATGAACAGTAC. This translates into CASSAGGEGYEQY. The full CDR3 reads CASSAGGEGYEQYF.

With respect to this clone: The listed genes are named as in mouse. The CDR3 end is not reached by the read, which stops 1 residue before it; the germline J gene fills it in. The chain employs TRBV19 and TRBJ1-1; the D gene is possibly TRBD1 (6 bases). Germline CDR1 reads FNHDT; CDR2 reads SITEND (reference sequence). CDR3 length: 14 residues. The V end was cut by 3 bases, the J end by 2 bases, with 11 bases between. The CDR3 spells CASSTGTINTEVFF. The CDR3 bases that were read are TGTGCCAGCAGTACCGGGACAATTAACACAGAAGTCTTC.

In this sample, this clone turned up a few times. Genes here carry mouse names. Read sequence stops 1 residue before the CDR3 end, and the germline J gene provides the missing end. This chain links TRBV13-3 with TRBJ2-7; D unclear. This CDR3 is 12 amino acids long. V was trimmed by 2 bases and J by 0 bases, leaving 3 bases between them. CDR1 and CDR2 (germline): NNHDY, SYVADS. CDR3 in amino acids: CASSESSYEQYF. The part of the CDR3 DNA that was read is TGTGCCAGCAGTGAAAGCTCCTATGAACAGTAC.

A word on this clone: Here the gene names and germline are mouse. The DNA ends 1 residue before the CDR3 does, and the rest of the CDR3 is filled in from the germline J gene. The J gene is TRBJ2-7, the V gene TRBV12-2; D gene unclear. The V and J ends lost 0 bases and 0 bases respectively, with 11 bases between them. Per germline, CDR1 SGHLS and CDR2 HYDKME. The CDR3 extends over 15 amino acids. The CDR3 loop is CASSLGVWSSYEQYF. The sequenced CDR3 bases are TGTGCCAGCTCTCTCGGGGTCTGGAGCTCCTATGAACAGTAC. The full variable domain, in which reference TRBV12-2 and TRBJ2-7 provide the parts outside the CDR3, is NSGVVQSPRYIIKGKGERSILKCIPISGHLSVAWYQQTQGQELKFFIQHYDKMERDKGNLPSRFSVQQFDDYHSEMNMSALELEDSAVYFCASSLGVWSSYEQYFGPGTRLTVL.

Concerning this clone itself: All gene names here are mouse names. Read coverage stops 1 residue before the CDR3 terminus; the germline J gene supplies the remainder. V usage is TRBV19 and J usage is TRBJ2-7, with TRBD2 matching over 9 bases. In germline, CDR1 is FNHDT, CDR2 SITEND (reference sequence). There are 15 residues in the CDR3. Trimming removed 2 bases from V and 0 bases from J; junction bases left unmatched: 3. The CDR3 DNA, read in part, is TGTGCCAGCAGTATTACTGGGGGGCACTCCTATGAACAGTAC. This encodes CASSITGGHSYEQY. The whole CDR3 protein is CASSITGGHSYEQYF.

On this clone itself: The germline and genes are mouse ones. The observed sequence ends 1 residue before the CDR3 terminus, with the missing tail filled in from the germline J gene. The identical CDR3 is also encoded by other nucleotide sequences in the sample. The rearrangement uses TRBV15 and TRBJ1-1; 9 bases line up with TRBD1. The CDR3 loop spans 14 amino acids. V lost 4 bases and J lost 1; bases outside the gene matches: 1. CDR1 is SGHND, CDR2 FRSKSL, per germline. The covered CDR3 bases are TGTGCCAGCAGTTCGGACAGGGGGAACACAGAAGTCTTC. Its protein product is CASSSDRGNTEVF. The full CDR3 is CASSSDRGNTEVFF.

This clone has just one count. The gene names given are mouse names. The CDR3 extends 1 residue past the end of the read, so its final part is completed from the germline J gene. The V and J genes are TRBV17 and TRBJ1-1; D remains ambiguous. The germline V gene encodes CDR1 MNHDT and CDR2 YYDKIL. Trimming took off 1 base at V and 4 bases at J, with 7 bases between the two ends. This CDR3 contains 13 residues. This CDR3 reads CASSRGRSTEVFF. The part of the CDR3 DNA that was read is TGTGCTAGCAGTAGAGGAAGGTCCACAGAAGTCTTC.

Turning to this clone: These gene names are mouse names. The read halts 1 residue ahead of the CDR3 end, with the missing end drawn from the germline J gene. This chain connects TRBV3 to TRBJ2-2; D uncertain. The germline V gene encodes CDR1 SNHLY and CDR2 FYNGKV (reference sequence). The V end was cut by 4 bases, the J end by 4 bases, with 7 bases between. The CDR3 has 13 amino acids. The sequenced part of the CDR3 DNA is TGTGCCAGCAGCTCCCGGAGCACCGGGCAGCTCTAC. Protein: CASSSRSTGQLY. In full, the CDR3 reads CASSSRSTGQLYF.

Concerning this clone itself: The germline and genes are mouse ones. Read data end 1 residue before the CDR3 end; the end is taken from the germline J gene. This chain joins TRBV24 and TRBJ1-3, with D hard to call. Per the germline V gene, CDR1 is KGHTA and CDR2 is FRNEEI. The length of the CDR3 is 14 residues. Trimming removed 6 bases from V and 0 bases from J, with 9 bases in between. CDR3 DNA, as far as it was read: TGTGCCAGCAGCCGCGACACTTCTGGAAATACGCTCTAT. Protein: CASSRDTSGNTLY. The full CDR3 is CASSRDTSGNTLYF.

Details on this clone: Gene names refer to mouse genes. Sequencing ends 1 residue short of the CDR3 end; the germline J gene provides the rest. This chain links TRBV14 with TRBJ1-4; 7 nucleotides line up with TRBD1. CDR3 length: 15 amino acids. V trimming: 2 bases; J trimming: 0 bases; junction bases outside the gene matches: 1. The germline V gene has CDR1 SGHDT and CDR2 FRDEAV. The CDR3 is CASSLGQISNERLFF. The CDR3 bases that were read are TGTGCCAGCAGTTTGGGACAGATTTCCAACGAAAGATTATTT.

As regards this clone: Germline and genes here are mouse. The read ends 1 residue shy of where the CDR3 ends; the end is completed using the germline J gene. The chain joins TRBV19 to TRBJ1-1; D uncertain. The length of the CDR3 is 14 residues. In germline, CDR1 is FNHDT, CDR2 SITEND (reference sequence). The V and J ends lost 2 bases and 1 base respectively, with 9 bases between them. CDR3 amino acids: CASSMGGMNTEVFF. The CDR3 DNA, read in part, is TGTGCCAGCAGTATGGGCGGGATGAACACAGAAGTCTTC.

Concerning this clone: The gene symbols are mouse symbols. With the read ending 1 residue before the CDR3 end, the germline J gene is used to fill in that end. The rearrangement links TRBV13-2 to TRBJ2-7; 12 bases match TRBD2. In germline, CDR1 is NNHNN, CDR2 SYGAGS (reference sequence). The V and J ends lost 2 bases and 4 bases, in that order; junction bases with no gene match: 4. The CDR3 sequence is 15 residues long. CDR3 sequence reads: CASGERDWGAYEQYF. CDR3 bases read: TGTGCCAGCGGTGAGCGGGACTGGGGGGCTTATGAACAGTAC.

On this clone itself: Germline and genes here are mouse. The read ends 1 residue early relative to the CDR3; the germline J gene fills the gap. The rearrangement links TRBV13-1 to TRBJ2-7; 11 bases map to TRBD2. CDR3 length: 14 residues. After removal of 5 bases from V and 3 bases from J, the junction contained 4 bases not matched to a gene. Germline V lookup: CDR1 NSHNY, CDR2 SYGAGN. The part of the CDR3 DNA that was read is TGTGCCAGCAGGCTGACTGGGGGGGACTATGAACAGTAC. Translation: CASRLTGGDYEQY. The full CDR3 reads CASRLTGGDYEQYF.

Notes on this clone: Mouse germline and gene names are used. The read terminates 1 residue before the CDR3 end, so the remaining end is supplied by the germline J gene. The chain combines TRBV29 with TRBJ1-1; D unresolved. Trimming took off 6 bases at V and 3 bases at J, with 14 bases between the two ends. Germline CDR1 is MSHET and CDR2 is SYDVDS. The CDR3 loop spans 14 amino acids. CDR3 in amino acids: CASSNMGWDTEVFF. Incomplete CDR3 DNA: TGTGCTAGCAGCAACATGGGGTGGGACACAGAAGTCTTC. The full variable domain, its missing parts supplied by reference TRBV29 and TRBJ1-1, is DMKVTQMPRYLIKRMGENVLLECGQDMSHETMYWYRQDPGLGLQLIYISYDVDSNSEGDIPKGYRVSRKKREHFSLILDSAKTNQTSVYFCASSNMGWDTEVFFGKGTRLTVV.

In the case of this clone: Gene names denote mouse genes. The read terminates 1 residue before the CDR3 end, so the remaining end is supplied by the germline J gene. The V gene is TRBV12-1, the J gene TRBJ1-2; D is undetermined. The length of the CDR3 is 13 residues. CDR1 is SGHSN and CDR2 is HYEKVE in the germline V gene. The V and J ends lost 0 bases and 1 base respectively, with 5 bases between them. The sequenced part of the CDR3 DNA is TGTGCCAGCTCTCTCTGGCAAAACTCCGACTACACC. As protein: CASSLWQNSDYT. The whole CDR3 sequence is CASSLWQNSDYTF.

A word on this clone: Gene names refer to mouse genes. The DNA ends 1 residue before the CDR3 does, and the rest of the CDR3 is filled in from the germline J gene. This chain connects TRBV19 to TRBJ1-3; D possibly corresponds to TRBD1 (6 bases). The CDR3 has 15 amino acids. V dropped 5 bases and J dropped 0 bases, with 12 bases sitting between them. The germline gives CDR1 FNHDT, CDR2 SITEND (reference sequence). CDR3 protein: CASSRDILSGNTLYF. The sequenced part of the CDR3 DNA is TGTGCCAGCAGCCGGGACATCCTTTCTGGAAATACGCTCTAT.